This entry describes one T cell receptor (beta chain). At one end the junction does not follow the germline gene, possibly because of a read error. The sample originates from a study of blood T cells in healthy people across ages. With a J-beta primer mix and a sample-barcoded 5' primer, a second PCR ran about 7 to 12 cycles. The yield of each sample was at least 2.5 million CDR3-containing paired-end reads. TCRdb fed the 5' RACE reads into MiXCR, producing one record per CDR3 protein. This table has over a million distinct CDR3 sequences, 42% appearing once. Germline assignment: CDR1 SGHAT and CDR2 FQNNGV. The CDR3 consists of 18 residues. Investigators took about 10 milliliters of peripheral blood from every donor.

The TCR originated in a woman between 18 and 30 years old in good health. Sequencing was performed on blood. The V gene is TRBV11-2, the J gene TRBJ2-1, with TRBD2 as a possible D gene (6 bases). CDR3 coding DNA: TGTGCCAGCAGCTTTCCGGCGGGAAAGGGCGGCTCCTACTATGAGCAGTTCTTC. This translates into CASSFPAGKGGSYYEQFF.